The count of the clone carrying this T cell receptor beta chain is one. This sample is part of a study of blood T cell repertoires in COVID-19. On the study more broadly: Sites in the United States, Italy and Spain provided acute and convalescent COVID-19 samples. PBMCs, B-cell-depleted T cells, or T cells were the source of the cDNA or gDNA that made up the material.

In the source study's methods: Estimated nucleated cell counts came from reference gene primer amplification. Generated by immunoSEQ multiplex PCR, the TCRdb table keeps only in-frame clones and is missing some. V, J and clone size are taken as reported in that table, and D and trimming were inferred from the DNA itself. In the table there are about 42,000 clones, 70% to 90% of which are singletons. The CDR3 covers 14 residues. With 2 bases removed from V and 1 base from J, the gap between germline ends came to 9 bases. The germline gives CDR1 SGHDT, CDR2 YYEEEE. Sequencing used peripheral blood. V usage is TRBV5-6 and J usage is TRBJ1-1; a possible D gene is TRBD1 (6 bases). The TCR sequence derives from a woman in her 70s in a cohort sampled during active COVID-19. The CDR3 sequence is CASSFWGRNTEAFF. CDR3 DNA: TGTGCCAGCAGCTTCTGGGGGCGGAACACTGAAGCTTTCTTT.